This T cell receptor (beta chain) was sequenced in a study of T cell changes during pregnancy in multiple sclerosis. This clone was picked up one time. Clones were sequenced by immunoSEQ multiplex PCR, and TCRdb holds only the in-frame ones, with some missing. The sample lists approximately 41,000 clones; 90% were seen once. This CDR3 contains 15 residues. V lost 4 bases and J lost 4, with 18 bases in between. Germline values: CDR1 SGHRS, CDR2 YFSETQ. This chain uses TRBV5-1 with TRBJ2-7, with D tentatively TRBD2 (6 bases). Specimen: CD4+ T cells from peripheral blood mononuclear cells, collected in the second trimester of pregnancy. This clonotype was obtained from a female donor with multiple sclerosis, enrolled in a pregnancy study. CDR3 in amino acids: CASSGAIGRPYEQYF. The CDR3 coding sequence is TGCGCCAGCAGCGGAGCGATAGGGAGGCCTTACGAGCAGTACTTC.